This paragraph reports one T cell receptor (beta chain). These data come from a study of T-cell memory formation after mild COVID-19. Constant-segment primers and 5'RACE yielded cDNA libraries for TCR alpha and TCR beta, each carrying sample barcodes and UMIs. TCRdb reprocessed the 5' RACE reads with MiXCR, giving one entry per CDR3 protein. The sample records roughly 250,000 distinct CDR3 sequences, over 15% being singletons. Germline V gives CDR1 MNHNS, CDR2 SASEGT. The CDR3 spans 14 residues. The ends were cut back, 1 base at V and 1 base at J, with 7 bases in the middle. This receptor was identified in a man aged 18 to 35 who had mild COVID-19 (a few samples of this study predate the infection). Cell type and time point are not known. This chain joins TRBV6-1 and TRBJ2-5, with D tentatively TRBD1 (6 bases). Sequencing was done on a sample of PBMCs or a T cell subset sorted from them (not recorded which). Written as DNA, the CDR3 is TGTGCCAGCAGTGAAGGGACAGTCCAAGAGACCCAGTACTTC. As protein: CASSEGTVQETQYF.